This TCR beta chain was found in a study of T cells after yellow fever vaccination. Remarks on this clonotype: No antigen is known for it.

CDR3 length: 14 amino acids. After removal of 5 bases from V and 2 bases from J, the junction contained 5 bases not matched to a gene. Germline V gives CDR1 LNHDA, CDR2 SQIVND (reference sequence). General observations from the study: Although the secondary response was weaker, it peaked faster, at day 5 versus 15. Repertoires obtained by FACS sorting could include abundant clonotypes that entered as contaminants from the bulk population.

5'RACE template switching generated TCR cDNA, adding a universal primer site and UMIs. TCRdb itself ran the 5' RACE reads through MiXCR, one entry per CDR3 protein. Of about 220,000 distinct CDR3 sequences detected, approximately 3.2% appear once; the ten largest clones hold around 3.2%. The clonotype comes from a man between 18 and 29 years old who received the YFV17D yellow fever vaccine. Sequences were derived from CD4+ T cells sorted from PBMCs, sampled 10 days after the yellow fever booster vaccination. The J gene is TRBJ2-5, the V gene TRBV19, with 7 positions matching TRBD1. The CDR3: CASSADRVQETQYF. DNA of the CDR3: TGTGCCAGTAGTGCCGACAGGGTGCAAGAGACCCAGTACTTC.